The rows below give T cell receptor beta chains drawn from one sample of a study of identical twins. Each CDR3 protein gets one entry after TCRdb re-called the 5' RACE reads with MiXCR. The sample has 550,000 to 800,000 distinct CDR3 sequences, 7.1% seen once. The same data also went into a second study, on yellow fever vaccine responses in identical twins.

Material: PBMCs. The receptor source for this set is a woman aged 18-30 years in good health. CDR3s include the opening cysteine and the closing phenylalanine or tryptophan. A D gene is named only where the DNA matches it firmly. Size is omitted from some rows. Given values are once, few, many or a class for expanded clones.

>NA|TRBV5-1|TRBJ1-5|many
CASSPGRNNQPQHF
TGCGCCAGCAGCCCCGGACGGAACAATCAGCCCCAGCATTTT
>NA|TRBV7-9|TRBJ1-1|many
CASSLGVGSGVNTEAFF
TGTGCCAGCAGCTTAGGGGTCGGTTCAGGGGTGAACACTGAAGCTTTCTTT
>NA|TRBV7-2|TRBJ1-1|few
CASSLGVAYTEAFF
TGTGCCAGCAGCTTAGGGGTGGCCTACACTGAAGCTTTCTTT
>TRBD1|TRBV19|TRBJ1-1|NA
CASMGQGNLNTEAFF
TGTGCCAGTATGGGACAGGGCAACCTGAACACTGAAGCTTTCTTT
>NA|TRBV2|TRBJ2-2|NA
CASSPLVGFGTGELFF
TGTGCCAGCAGCCCCCTCGTGGGGTTCGGGACCGGGGAGCTGTTTTTT
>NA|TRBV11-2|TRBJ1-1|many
CASSLAGNRENTEAFF
TGTGCCAGCAGCTTAGCGGGAAATAGAGAGAACACTGAAGCTTTCTTT
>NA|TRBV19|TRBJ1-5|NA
CASSMSGSGYSNQPQHF
TGTGCCAGTAGTATGTCGGGAAGCGGTTATAGCAATCAGCCCCAGCATTTT
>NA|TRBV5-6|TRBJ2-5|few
CASRQKYQETQYF
TGTGCCAGCAGACAGAAGTACCAAGAGACCCAGTACTTC
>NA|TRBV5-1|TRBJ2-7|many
CASNSGERTYEQYF
TGCGCCAGCAACTCGGGGGAGCGGACCTACGAGCAGTACTTC
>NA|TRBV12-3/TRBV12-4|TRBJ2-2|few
CASSFFVNTGELFF
TGTGCCAGCAGTTTTTTTGTGAACACCGGGGAGCTGTTTTTT
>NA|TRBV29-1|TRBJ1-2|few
CSVEGQNYGYTF
TGCAGCGTTGAGGGGCAGAACTATGGCTACACCTTC
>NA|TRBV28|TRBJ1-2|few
CASSYPGQNYGYTF
TGTGCCAGCAGCTATCCCGGGCAGAACTATGGCTACACCTTC
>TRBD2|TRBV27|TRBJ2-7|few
CASSPSSGSRSYEQYF
TGTGCCAGCAGTCCTTCTAGCGGGAGTCGCTCCTACGAGCAGTACTTC
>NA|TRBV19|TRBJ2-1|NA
CASSIARATYNEQFF
TGTGCCAGTAGTATTGCTAGGGCGACCTACAATGAGCAGTTCTTC
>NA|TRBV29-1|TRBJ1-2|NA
CSVQPSQPNGYTF
TGCAGCGTTCAACCCTCACAGCCAAATGGCTACACCTTC
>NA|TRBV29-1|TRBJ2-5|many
CSVGQGYGETQYF
TGCAGCGTTGGGCAGGGGTACGGCGAGACCCAGTACTTC
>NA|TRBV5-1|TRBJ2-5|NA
CASSDSSGETQYF
TGCGCCAGCTCCGACAGCTCAGGAGAGACCCAGTACTTC
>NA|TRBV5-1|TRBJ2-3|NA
CASDVSPTDTQYF
TGCGCCAGCGATGTGAGTCCCACAGATACGCAGTATTTT
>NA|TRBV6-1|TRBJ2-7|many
CASSGWGSSYEQYF
TGTGCCAGCAGCGGCTGGGGGTCCTCCTACGAGCAGTACTTC
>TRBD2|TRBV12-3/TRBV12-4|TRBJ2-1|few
CASRAGTSHYNEQFF
TGTGCCAGCAGGGCCGGGACTAGCCATTACAATGAGCAGTTCTTC
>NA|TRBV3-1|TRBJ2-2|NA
CASSQGIGELFF
TGTGCCAGCAGCCAGGGTATCGGGGAGCTGTTTTTT
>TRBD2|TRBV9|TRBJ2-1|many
CASSAGGTSGRRYNEQFF
TGTGCCAGCAGCGCCGGGGGGACTAGCGGGAGGAGGTACAATGAGCAGTTCTTC
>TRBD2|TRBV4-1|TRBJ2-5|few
CASSPDPSGGLRETQYF
TGCGCCAGCAGCCCAGACCCTAGCGGGGGGTTGAGGGAGACCCAGTACTTC
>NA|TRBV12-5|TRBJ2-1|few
CASGLTGGEQFF
TGTGCTAGTGGTTTGACAGGTGGTGAGCAGTTCTTC
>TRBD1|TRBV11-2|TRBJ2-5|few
CASSSRQGFETQYF
TGTGCCAGCAGCTCGCGACAGGGCTTTGAGACCCAGTACTTC